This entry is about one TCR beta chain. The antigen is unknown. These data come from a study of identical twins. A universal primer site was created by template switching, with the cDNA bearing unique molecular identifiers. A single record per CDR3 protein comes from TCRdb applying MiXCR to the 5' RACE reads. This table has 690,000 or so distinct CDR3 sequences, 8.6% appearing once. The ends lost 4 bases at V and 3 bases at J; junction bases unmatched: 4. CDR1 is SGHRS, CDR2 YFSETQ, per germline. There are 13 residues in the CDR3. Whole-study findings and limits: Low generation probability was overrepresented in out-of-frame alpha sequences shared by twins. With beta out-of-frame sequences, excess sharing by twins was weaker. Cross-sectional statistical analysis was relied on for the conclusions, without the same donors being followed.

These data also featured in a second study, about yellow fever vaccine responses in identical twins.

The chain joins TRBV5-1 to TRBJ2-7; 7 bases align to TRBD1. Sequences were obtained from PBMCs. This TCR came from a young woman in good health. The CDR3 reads CASSPGQYYEQYF. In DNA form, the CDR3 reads TGCGCCAGCAGCCCGGGACAGTACTACGAGCAGTACTTC.